The 24 T cell receptor beta chains given below trace back to one sample, sequenced in a study of CD8 T cells in Susac syndrome. Random hexamers were used to reverse transcribe an amount of about 0.45 to 1 ug RNA. TCRdb recomputed calls from the immunoSEQ multiplex PCR reads with MiXCR, one row per CDR3 protein. The table lists tens of thousands of distinct CDR3 sequences, more than 85% of them singletons, with about 0.5% in the top ten. Sequenced sample: CD8+ T cells from PBMCs. These receptors were obtained from a human donor in good health.

J is TRBJ2-3 and V is TRBV29-1, with D tentatively TRBD1 (6 bases). This CDR3 spans 14 amino acids. Trimming removed 7 bases from V and 5 bases from J, with 19 bases in between. The germline V gene has CDR1 SQVTM and CDR2 ANQGSEA. CDR3 in DNA: TGCAGCGACTCTTCAGGGGAGTCGGGAGATACGCAGTATTTT. Translation: CSDSSGESGDTQYF.

The CDR3 region has the DNA TGCAGTAGCTGGTCAGCCCCTGGGCAGTATTTT. It is translated as CSSWSAPGQYF. J is TRBJ2-3 and V is TRBV29-1; no firm D call. In germline, CDR1 is SQVTM, CDR2 ANQGSEA. CDR3 size: 11 residues.

The count of this clonotype is one. The V and J genes are TRBV28 and TRBJ2-3; tentatively, D is TRBD2 (6 bases). Germline CDR1 MDHEN, CDR2 SYDVKM. V was cut by 8 bases and J by 0 bases, with 12 bases left in between. This CDR3 has 14 amino acids. Here the CDR3 reads CASYGGGSTDTQYF. The CDR3 nucleotides are TGTGCCAGCTATGGGGGAGGAAGCACAGATACGCAGTATTTT.

This clonotype was seen a handful of times. The chain joins TRBV3-1 to TRBJ2-7, with a weak D call TRBD2 (6 bases). The CDR3 has 15 amino acids. V was shortened by 3 bases and J by 1 base, with 13 bases between the two germline ends. Per germline, CDR1 LGHDT and CDR2 YNNKEL (reference sequence). The DNA for the CDR3 is TGTGCCAGCAGCCATACGGGGACTGGTTCCTACGAGCAGTACTTC. Encoded protein: CASSHTGTGSYEQYF.

J is TRBJ2-1 and V is TRBV28; 10 nucleotides match TRBD1. CDR1 and CDR2 (germline): MDHEN, SYDVKM. The length of the CDR3 is 16 residues. V dropped 7 bases and J dropped 5; count of bases not matched to a gene: 11. The CDR3 DNA follows: TGTGCCAGCACCTCCGACAGGGGGCAAGGGAACAATGAGCAGTTCTTC. Its protein is CASTSDRGQGNNEQFF.

The count of this clonotype is one. The V call is TRBV5-4, the J call TRBJ2-1; 8 nucleotides line up with TRBD1. Trimming cost V 4 bases and J 5 bases; bases outside gene matches: 11. Germline CDR1 and CDR2: SGHNT and YYREEE (reference sequence). The CDR3 is made up of 16 amino acids. CDR3 DNA sequence: TGTGCCAGCAGCCCCCCGGCCGGGACAGGCGACAATGAGCAGTTCTTC. Translated: CASSPPAGTGDNEQFF. Using reference TRBV5-4 and TRBJ2-1 for the parts outside the CDR3, the full variable domain is ETGVTQSPTHLIKTRGQQVTLRCSSQSGHNTVSWYQQALGQGPQFIFQYYREEENGRGNFPPRFSGLQFPNYSSELNVNALELDDSALYLCASSPPAGTGDNEQFFGPGTRLTVL.

The chain employs TRBV7-9 and TRBJ2-1, with D perhaps given as TRBD1 or TRBD2 (5 bases each). Trimming removed 8 bases at V and 6 bases at J, with 20 bases between. Germline CDR1 SEHNR, CDR2 FQNEAQ (reference sequence). This CDR3 contains 15 residues. CDR3 sequence: CASSPEATQGNEQFF. The DNA of the CDR3 is TGTGCCAGCTCGCCGGAGGCGACTCAGGGCAATGAGCAGTTCTTC.

The chain has TRBV2 and TRBJ2-1; possibly TRBD1 for D (6 bases). The CDR3 is 14 amino acids. V gave up 3 bases and J gave up 8 bases, with 14 bases separating them. Germline-derived CDR1 and CDR2 are SNHLY and FYNNEI. The DNA for the CDR3 is TGTGCCAGCAGTGATTGGGGGCGCGGCGATGAGCAGTTCTTC. Protein sequence: CASSDWGRGDEQFF.

The gene calls are TRBV18 and TRBJ2-7; D not certain. Germline CDR1 KGHSH, CDR2 LQKENI. This CDR3 contains 12 residues. V was clipped by 4 bases and J by 4 bases, with 8 bases between them. The DNA of the CDR3 is TGTGCCAGCTCACACGACGAGTACGAGCAGTACTTC. It is translated as CASSHDEYEQYF.

The rearrangement uses TRBV2 and TRBJ2-1; the D is unclear. Germline V gene sequence: CDR1 SNHLY, CDR2 FYNNEI. CDR3 size: 10 residues. Trimming shortened V by 7 bases and J by 14 bases, and 12 bases separated the two germline ends. In nucleotides, the CDR3 is TGTGCCAGCAAGACCCCCGGAGAGTTCTTC. Protein sequence: CASKTPGEFF.

This chain connects TRBV12-3 or TRBV12-4 to TRBJ2-7, with 7 bases fitting TRBD1. Trimming cost V 6 bases and J 6 bases; bases outside gene matches: 5. CDR3 length: 12 residues. CDR3: CASSFTGVEQYF. DNA of the CDR3: TGTGCCAGCAGCTTTACAGGGGTCGAGCAGTACTTC.

CDR3 residues: CASSSGPGYEQYF. CDR3 nucleotides: TGTGCCAGCAGCTCCGGGCCCGGATACGAGCAGTACTTC. This sequence joins TRBV5-6 and TRBJ2-7; D is ambiguous. The CDR3 has 13 residues. V was cut by 3 bases and J by 4 bases, with 11 bases left in between. Germline V gene lookup returns CDR1 SGHDT and CDR2 YYEEEE.

The V and J genes are TRBV27 and TRBJ2-6; D may correspond to TRBD1 or TRBD2 (5 bases each). Between the trimmed V and J ends, which lost 2 bases and 4 bases, there was a span of 15 bases. CDR3 length: 17 amino acids. Looked up from germline, CDR1 is MNHEY and CDR2 is SMNVEV (reference sequence). CDR3 residues: CASSLGGVAHGANVLTF. DNA for the CDR3: TGTGCCAGCAGTTTAGGGGGTGTAGCTCACGGGGCCAACGTCCTGACTTTC.

The rearrangement joins TRBV7-9 to TRBJ1-1, with a weak D call TRBD1 (6 bases). CDR1 and CDR2 (germline): SEHNR, FQNEAQ (reference sequence). The CDR3 has 13 residues. Trimming removed 6 bases at V and 1 base at J, with 9 bases between. The CDR3 sequence: CASRGQTNTEAFF. The DNA for the CDR3 is TGTGCCAGCAGAGGACAGACGAACACTGAAGCTTTCTTT.

This chain connects TRBV3-1 to TRBJ2-6; D is undetermined. The germline CDR1 and CDR2 sequences are LGHDT and YNNKEL (reference sequence). This CDR3 has 16 amino acids. The germline V and J ends were trimmed by 3 bases and 0 bases, with 9 bases remaining between them. This CDR3 reads CASSQGFGSGANVLTF. In DNA, the CDR3 is TGTGCCAGCAGCCAGGGATTTGGCTCTGGGGCCAACGTCCTGACTTTC.

V is TRBV6-4 and J is TRBJ2-1; 7 bases align to TRBD2. V was pared by 6 bases and J by 5 bases, with 16 bases of the junction left unmatched. Germline values: CDR1 MRHNA, CDR2 SNTAGT. CDR3 size: 17 residues. The CDR3 bases are TGTGCCAGCAGCGCCGTGGAGGGAGCGGGAAAAAACAATGAGCAGTTCTTC. Translation gives CASSAVEGAGKNNEQFF.

This clonotype was detected once. This rearrangement joins TRBV12-3 or TRBV12-4 to TRBJ1-2, with D possibly matching TRBD1 (6 bases). The CDR3 runs 17 residues. V dropped 1 base and J dropped 2 bases, with 17 bases sitting between them. The CDR3 region has the DNA TGTGCCAGCAGTTTAGGCAGCGGGGGGCGCGGGAACTATGGCTACACCTTC. Translating it yields CASSLGSGGRGNYGYTF.

The chain joins TRBV7-9 to TRBJ2-5, with D maybe TRBD1 (6 bases). The ends were cut back, 1 base at V and 7 bases at J, with 16 bases in the middle. CDR1 and CDR2 from the germline V gene are SEHNR and FQNEAQ (reference sequence). The CDR3 runs to 15 residues. CDR3 DNA sequence: TGTGCCAGCAGCTTAGTTCGGACAGACGAAGGGACCCAGTACTTC. It is translated as CASSLVRTDEGTQYF.

The gene calls are TRBV29-1 and TRBJ2-5; unclear D gene. Per germline, CDR1 SQVTM and CDR2 ANQGSEA. V was clipped by 2 bases and J by 4 bases, with 23 bases between them. The CDR3 runs 17 residues. The CDR3, as DNA: TGCAGCGTTGAATCCCGCGGCGATGAATTATGGGGAGAGACCCAGTACTTC. Translating gives CSVESRGDELWGETQYF.

This chain joins TRBV2 and TRBJ2-2, with D possibly matching TRBD2 (6 bases). The germline CDR1 and CDR2 sequences are SNHLY and FYNNEI. This CDR3 contains 13 residues. Trimming took off 10 bases at V and 5 bases at J, with 14 bases between the two ends. CDR3 region: CATMTSVTGELFF. Here the CDR3 DNA reads TGTGCCACAATGACTAGTGTAACCGGGGAGCTGTTTTTT.

This rearrangement joins TRBV29-1 to TRBJ2-3; tentative D call: TRBD1 (5 bases). CDR1 SQVTM and CDR2 ANQGSEA come from the germline V gene. The CDR3 covers 12 residues. Trimming removed 7 bases at V and 4 bases at J, with 12 bases between. The CDR3 here is CSGQGNPDTQYF. The DNA of the CDR3 is TGCAGCGGCCAGGGTAATCCAGATACGCAGTATTTT.

The V gene is TRBV28, the J gene TRBJ2-7; D ambiguous. V was trimmed by 3 bases and J by 5 bases, leaving 8 bases between them. This CDR3 region has 12 residues. From germline, CDR1 is MDHEN and CDR2 SYDVKM. The chain's CDR3 is CASSFGPDEQYF. The CDR3 DNA reads as TGTGCCAGCAGTTTTGGCCCGGACGAGCAGTACTTC. Drawing the rest from reference TRBV28 and TRBJ2-7, the complete variable domain is DVKVTQSSRYLVKRTGEKVFLECVQDMDHENMFWYRQDPGLGLRLIYFSYDVKMKEKGDIPEGYSVSREKKERFSLILESASTNQTSMYLCASSFGPDEQYFGPGTRLTVT.

The chain employs TRBV5-1 and TRBJ2-5, with D possibly matching TRBD2 (6 bases). Germline V gene sequence: CDR1 SGHRS, CDR2 YFSETQ. The CDR3 is made up of 15 amino acids. V lost 3 bases and J lost 3, with 15 bases in between. The CDR3 DNA sequence: TGCGCCAGCAGCTCAGGACTACTGGGGGAAGAGACCCAGTACTTC. Translation gives CASSSGLLGEETQYF.

This sequence joins TRBV4-1 and TRBJ2-7, with 9 bases that match TRBD1. Germline V lookup: CDR1 MGHRA, CDR2 YSYEKL. The CDR3 contains 15 residues. V shed 1 base and J 7 bases; nucleotides not matched to a gene: 8. CDR3 residues: CASSQGNRGLWEQYF. The CDR3 DNA reads TGCGCCAGCAGCCAAGGGAACAGGGGGCTCTGGGAGCAGTACTTC.